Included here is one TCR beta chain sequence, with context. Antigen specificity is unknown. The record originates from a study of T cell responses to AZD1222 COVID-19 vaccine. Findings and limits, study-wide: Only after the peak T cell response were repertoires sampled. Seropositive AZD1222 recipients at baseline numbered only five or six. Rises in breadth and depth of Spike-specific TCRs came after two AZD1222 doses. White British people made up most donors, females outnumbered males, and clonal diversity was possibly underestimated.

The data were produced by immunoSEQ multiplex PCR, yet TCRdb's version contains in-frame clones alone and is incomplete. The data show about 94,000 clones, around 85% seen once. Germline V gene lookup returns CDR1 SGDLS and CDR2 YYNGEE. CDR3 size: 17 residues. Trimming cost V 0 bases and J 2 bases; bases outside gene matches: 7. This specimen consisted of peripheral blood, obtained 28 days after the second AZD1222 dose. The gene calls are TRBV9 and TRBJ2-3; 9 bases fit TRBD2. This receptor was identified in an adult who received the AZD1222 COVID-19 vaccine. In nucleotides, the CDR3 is TGTGCCAGCAGCGTAGCCCCTCTAGCGGGGACCACAGATACGCAGTATTTT. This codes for CASSVAPLAGTTDTQYF.